These 10 T cell receptor beta chains share one sample of origin, sequenced in a study of cytomegalovirus exposure and HLA in healthy donors. Vbeta (60) and Jbeta (13) primers were used in the PCR. Using immunoSEQ multiplex PCR, the repertoire was profiled, and TCRdb retains in-frame clones only, with some absent. The data contain about 140,000 clones, over 75% of them singletons. Sequencing input: PBMCs. All receptors come from a woman in her 40s in good health and CMV-seronegative.

The V gene is TRBV21-1, the J gene TRBJ1-2; the table's D gene call, TRBD1, was not cross checked with the DNA. TRBV21-1 is given as a pseudogene. The CDR3 consists of 13 residues. CDR3 sequence (DNA): TGTGCCAGCACTCTTGACAGAAACTATGGCTACACCTTC. Encoded protein: CASTLDRNYGYTF.

The chain carries TRBV2 and TRBJ2-5; 7 nucleotides agree with TRBD1. V dropped 7 bases and J dropped 10; count of bases not matched to a gene: 9. The CDR3 has 12 amino acids. Looked up from germline, CDR1 is SNHLY and CDR2 is FYNNEI. CDR3 residues: CASNPSQGVQYF. DNA of the CDR3: TGTGCCAGCAATCCCTCCCAGGGGGTCCAGTACTTC.

The chain carries TRBV6-1 and TRBJ2-7; D might be TRBD1 (7 bases). CDR1 MNHNS and CDR2 SASEGT come from the germline V gene. The V end was cut by 7 bases, the J end by 5 bases, with 21 bases between. The CDR3 totals 15 residues. CDR3 nucleotides: TGTGCCAGCACGGGAGTCGACAGGGCCCCCAACGAGCAGTACTTC. Translation gives CASTGVDRAPNEQYF.

The chain joins TRBV6-1 to TRBJ1-1; D is undetermined. CDR1 and CDR2 (germline): MNHNS, SASEGT. Trimming cost V 2 bases and J 4 bases, with 8 bases left between them. This CDR3 contains 13 residues. CDR3 bases: TGTGCCAGCAGTGAAAGGAGGGTCACTGAAGCTTTCTTT. Its translation: CASSERRVTEAFF.

The chain links TRBV6-1 to TRBJ1-2; 7 positions match TRBD1. The CDR3 runs to 13 residues. In germline, CDR1 is MNHNS, CDR2 SASEGT. The trim removed 6 bases at V and 7 bases at J, leaving 8 bases unmatched. For the CDR3, the DNA is TGTGCCAGCAGATACAGGGGATTACTTGGCTACACCTTC. The encoded protein is CASRYRGLLGYTF.

The chain employs TRBV7-9 and TRBJ2-5; tentative D call: TRBD2 (7 bases). The CDR3 runs 15 residues. Per the germline V gene, CDR1 is SEHNR and CDR2 is FQNEAQ (reference sequence). Trimming took off 8 bases at V and 2 bases at J, with 18 bases between the two ends. CDR3 in DNA: TGTGCCAGCCTGTCAATTGCGGGGGCACAAGAGACCCAGTACTTC. Encoded protein: CASLSIAGAQETQYF.

The V and J genes are TRBV9 and TRBJ2-1; D not certain. Germline CDR1 and CDR2: SGDLS and YYNGEE. The CDR3 covers 12 residues. Trimming cost V 0 bases and J 10 bases, with 8 bases left between them. CDR3: CASSVAFGEQFF. CDR3 nucleotides: TGTGCCAGCAGCGTAGCTTTCGGGGAGCAGTTCTTC.

CDR3 coding DNA: TGTGCCATCAGTGAGTCGTCGCTGGGGACAGGGGAAAACATTCAGTACTTC. Its translation: CAISESSLGTGENIQYF. The chain has TRBV10-3 and TRBJ2-4; 10 bases are a match to TRBD1. V lost 0 bases and J lost 5; bases outside the gene matches: 7. Germline lookup yields CDR1 ENHRY and CDR2 SYGVKD. This CDR3 has 17 amino acids.

The rearrangement uses TRBV9 and TRBJ2-1; maybe TRBD2 (5 bases). Trimming cost V 0 bases and J 5 bases, with 15 bases left between them. This CDR3 comprises 16 residues. Germline V lookup: CDR1 SGDLS, CDR2 YYNGEE. The CDR3 reads CASSVGRASWDNEQFF. CDR3 coding DNA: TGTGCCAGCAGCGTAGGAAGGGCTAGCTGGGACAATGAGCAGTTCTTC.

The rearrangement joins TRBV7-8 to TRBJ2-2; D is possibly TRBD1 (8 bases). V lost 2 bases and J 5 bases, leaving 12 bases between the germline ends. The CDR3 runs 15 residues. From germline, CDR1 is SGHVS and CDR2 FQNEAQ. The CDR3 region has the DNA TGTGCCAGCAGCTTAACAGGGGGGGAGACCGGGGAGCTGTTTTTT. This gives the protein CASSLTGGETGELFF.